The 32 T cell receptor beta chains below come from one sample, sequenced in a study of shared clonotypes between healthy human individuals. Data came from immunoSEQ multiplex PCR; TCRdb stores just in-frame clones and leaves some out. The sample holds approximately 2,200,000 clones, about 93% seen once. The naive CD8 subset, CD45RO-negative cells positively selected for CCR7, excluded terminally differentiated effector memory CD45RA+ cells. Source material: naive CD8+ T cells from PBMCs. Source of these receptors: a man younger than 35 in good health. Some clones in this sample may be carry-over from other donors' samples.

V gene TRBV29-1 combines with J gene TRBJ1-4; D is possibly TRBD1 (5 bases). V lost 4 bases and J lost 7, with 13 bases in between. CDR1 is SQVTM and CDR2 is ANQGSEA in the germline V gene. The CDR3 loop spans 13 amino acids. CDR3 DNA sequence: TGCAGCGTTGTACAGGATGGTGCTGAAAAACTGTTTTTT. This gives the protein CSVVQDGAEKLFF.

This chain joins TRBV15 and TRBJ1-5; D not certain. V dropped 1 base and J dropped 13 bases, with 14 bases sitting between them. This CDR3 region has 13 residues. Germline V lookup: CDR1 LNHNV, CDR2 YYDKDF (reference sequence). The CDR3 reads CATSRVLSGPQHF. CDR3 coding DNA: TGTGCCACCAGCAGAGTATTGTCCGGGCCACAGCATTTT.

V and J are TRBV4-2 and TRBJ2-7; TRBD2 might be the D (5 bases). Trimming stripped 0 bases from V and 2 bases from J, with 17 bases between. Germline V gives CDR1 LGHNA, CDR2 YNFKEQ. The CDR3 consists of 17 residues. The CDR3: CASSQDPPFSEAYEQYF. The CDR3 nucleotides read TGTGCCAGCAGCCAAGACCCGCCCTTTTCGGAGGCCTACGAGCAGTACTTC.

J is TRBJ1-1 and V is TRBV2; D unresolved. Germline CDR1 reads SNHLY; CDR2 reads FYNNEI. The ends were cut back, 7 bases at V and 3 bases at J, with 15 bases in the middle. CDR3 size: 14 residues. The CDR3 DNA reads TGTGCCAGCACCGGAATCAAGGGTTACACTGAAGCTTTCTTT. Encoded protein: CASTGIKGYTEAFF.

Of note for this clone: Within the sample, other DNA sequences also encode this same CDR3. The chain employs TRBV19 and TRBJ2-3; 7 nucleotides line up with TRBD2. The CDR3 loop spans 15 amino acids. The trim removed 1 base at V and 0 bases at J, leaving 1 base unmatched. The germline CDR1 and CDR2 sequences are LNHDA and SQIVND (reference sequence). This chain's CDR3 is CASSIGRGSTDTQYF. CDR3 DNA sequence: TGTGCCAGTAGTATAGGGCGGGGGAGCACAGATACGCAGTATTTT.

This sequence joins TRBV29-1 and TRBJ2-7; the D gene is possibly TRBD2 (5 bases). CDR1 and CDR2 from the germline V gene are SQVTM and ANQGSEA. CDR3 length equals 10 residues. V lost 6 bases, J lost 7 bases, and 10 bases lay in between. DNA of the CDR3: TGCAGCGTGGTCTGGGAGGAGCAGTACTTC. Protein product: CSVVWEEQYF.

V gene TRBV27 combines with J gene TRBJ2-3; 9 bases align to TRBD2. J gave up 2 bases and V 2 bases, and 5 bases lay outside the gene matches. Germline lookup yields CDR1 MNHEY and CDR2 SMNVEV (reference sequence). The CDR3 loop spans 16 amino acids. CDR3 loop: CASSLGSGGLTDTQYF. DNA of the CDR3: TGTGCCAGCAGTTTAGGTAGCGGGGGACTCACAGATACGCAGTATTTT.

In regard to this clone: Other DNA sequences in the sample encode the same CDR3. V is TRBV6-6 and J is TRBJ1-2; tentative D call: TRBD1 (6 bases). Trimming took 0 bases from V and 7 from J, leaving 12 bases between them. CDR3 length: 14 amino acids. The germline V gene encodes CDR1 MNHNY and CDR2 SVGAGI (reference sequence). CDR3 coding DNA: TGTGCCAGCAGTTACTCGGAGGGGGAACGTGGCTACACCTTC. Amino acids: CASSYSEGERGYTF.

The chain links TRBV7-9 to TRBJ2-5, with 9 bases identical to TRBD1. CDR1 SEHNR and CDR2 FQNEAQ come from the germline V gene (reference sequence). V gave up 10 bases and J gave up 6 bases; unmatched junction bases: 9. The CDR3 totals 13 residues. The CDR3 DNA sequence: TGTGCCATAACAGGGGGCGTCGGCCAGACCCAGTACTTC. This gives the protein CAITGGVGQTQYF.

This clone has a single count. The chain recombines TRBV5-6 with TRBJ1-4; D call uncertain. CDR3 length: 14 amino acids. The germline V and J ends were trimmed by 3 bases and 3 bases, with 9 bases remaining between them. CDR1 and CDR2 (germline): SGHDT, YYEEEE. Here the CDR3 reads CASSSTLSNEKLFF. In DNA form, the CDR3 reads TGTGCCAGCAGCTCGACATTGTCTAATGAAAAACTGTTTTTT.

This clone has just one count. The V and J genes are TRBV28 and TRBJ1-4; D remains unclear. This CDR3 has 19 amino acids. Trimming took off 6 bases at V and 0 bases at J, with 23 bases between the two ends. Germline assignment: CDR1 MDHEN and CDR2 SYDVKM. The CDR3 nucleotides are TGTGCCAGCAGGGACTTCATAACGGACGGCGGATCAACTAATGAAAAACTGTTTTTT. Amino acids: CASRDFITDGGSTNEKLFF.

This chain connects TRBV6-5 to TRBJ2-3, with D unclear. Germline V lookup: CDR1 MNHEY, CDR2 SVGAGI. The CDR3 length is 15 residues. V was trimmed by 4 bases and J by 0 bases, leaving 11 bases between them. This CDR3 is CASSSNSFSTDTQYF. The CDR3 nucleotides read TGTGCCAGCAGTTCGAACAGCTTTAGCACAGATACGCAGTATTTT.

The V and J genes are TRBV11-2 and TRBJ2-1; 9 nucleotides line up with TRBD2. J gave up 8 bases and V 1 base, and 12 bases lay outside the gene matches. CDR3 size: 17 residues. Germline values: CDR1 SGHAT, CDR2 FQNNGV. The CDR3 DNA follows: TGTGCCAGCAGCTTAGGTCCCGCTAGCGGGGCGGGCCATGAGCAGTTCTTC. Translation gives CASSLGPASGAGHEQFF.

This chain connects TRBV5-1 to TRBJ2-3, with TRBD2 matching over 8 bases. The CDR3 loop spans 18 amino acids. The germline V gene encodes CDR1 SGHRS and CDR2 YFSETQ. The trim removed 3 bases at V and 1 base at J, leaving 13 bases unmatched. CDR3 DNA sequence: TGCGCCAGCAGCTCCGTTGCGCGACTAGCGTCCGGCACAGATACGCAGTATTTT. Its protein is CASSSVARLASGTDTQYF.

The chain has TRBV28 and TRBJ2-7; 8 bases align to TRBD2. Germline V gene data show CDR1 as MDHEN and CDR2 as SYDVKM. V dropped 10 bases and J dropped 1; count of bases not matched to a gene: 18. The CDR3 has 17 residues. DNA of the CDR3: TGTGCCACCACAGCATTTCTTACTAGCGGCTATTCCTACGAGCAGTACTTC. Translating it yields CATTAFLTSGYSYEQYF.

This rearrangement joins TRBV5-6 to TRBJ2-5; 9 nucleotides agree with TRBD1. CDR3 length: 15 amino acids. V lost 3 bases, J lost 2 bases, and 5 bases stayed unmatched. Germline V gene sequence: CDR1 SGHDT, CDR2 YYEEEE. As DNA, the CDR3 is TGTGCCAGCAGCTCGACAGGGGGTGTACAAGAGACCCAGTACTTC. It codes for CASSSTGGVQETQYF.

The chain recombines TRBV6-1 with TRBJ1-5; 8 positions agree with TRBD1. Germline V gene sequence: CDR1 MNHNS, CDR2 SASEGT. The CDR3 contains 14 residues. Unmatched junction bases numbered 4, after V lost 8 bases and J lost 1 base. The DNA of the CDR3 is TGTGCCAGCTTCCAGGGGGCAAGCAATCAGCCCCAGCATTTT. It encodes CASFQGASNQPQHF.

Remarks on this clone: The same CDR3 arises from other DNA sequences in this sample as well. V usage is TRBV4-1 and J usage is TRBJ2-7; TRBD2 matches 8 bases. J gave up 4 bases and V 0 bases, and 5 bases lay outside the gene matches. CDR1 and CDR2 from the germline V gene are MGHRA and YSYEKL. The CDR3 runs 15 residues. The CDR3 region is CASSQDRGLAYEQYF. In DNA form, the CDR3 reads TGCGCCAGCAGCCAAGATCGAGGACTAGCTTACGAGCAGTACTTC.

Here the CDR3 DNA reads TGTGCCAGCAGCTTAGGGGTAGGCAGGGCGGCATCCTCCTACGAGCAGTACTTC. Protein sequence: CASSLGVGRAASSYEQYF. The chain recombines TRBV7-9 with TRBJ2-7; TRBD1 is a possible D gene (5 bases). Germline values: CDR1 SEHNR, CDR2 FQNEAQ (reference sequence). This CDR3 contains 18 residues. The V end lost 1 base, the J end lost 0 bases, and 19 bases lay between the germline ends. Together with reference TRBV7-9 and TRBJ2-7, the CDR3 gives the full variable domain: DTGVSQNPRHKITKRGQNVTFRCDPISEHNRLYWYRQTLGQGPEFLTYFQNEAQLEKSRLLSDRFSAERPKGSFSTLEIQRTEQGDSAMYLCASSLGVGRAASSYEQYFGPGTRLTVT.

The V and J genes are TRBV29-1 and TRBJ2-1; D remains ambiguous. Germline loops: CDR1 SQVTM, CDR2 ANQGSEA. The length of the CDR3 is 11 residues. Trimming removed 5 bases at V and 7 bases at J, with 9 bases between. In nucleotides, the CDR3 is TGCAGCGTTCAGGACCTAAATGAGCAGTTCTTC. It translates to CSVQDLNEQFF.

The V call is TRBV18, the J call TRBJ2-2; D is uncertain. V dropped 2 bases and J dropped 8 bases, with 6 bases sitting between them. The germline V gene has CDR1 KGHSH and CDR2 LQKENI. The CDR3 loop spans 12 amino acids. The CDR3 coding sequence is TGTGCCAGCTCACCATGGGGAGGGGAGCTGTTTTTT. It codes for CASSPWGGELFF.

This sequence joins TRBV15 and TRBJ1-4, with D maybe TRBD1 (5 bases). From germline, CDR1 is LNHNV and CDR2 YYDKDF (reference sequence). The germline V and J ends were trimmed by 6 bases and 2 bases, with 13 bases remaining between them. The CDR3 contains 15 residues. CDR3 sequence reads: CATRHRDGTNEKLFF. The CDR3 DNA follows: TGTGCCACCAGGCATCGGGACGGGACTAATGAAAAACTGTTTTTT.

CDR3 region: CASSFTARTGGELFF. The CDR3 DNA follows: TGTGCCAGCAGTTTTACAGCCCGAACGGGAGGGGAGCTGTTTTTT. This chain connects TRBV27 to TRBJ2-2; D may be TRBD2 (5 bases). Trimming left V 3 bases short and J 8 bases short, with 16 bases between. This CDR3 contains 15 residues. CDR1 is MNHEY and CDR2 is SMNVEV in the germline V gene (reference sequence).

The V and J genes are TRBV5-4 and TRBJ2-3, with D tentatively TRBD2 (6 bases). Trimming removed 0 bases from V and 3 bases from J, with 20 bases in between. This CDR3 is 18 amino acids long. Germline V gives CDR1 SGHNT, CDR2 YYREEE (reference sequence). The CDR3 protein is CASSLGRLGGGPTDTQYF. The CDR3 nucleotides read TGTGCCAGCAGCTTGGGTAGGTTGGGCGGAGGGCCTACAGATACGCAGTATTTT.

In DNA, the CDR3 is TGTGCCAGCAGCTTGGGCCCCCCCCACGAAAACATTCAGTACTTC. It yields the protein CASSLGPPHENIQYF. This chain uses TRBV5-4 with TRBJ2-4; D gene ambiguous. Per germline, CDR1 SGHNT and CDR2 YYREEE (reference sequence). This CDR3 region has 15 residues. Trimming took 0 bases from V and 5 from J, leaving 12 bases between them.

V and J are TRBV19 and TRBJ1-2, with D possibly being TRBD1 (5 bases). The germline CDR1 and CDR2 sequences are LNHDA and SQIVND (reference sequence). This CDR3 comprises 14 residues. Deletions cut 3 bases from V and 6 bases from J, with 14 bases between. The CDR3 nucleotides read TGTGCCAGTAGTATGAGGTCCAGGGTCGATGGCTACACCTTC. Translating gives CASSMRSRVDGYTF.

This CDR3 reads CASSQGGTGPHNEQFF. The CDR3 bases are TGTGCCAGCAGCCAAGGAGGGACAGGGCCTCATAATGAGCAGTTCTTC. The gene calls are TRBV4-2 and TRBJ2-1, with 9 nucleotides matching TRBD1. Per the germline V gene, CDR1 is LGHNA and CDR2 is YNFKEQ. V lost 1 base to trimming and J lost 7 bases; unmatched junction nucleotides: 8. The CDR3 consists of 16 residues.

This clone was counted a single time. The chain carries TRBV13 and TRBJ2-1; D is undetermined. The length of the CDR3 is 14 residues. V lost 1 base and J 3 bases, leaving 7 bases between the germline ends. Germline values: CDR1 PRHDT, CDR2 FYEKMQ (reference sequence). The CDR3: CASSLVMNYNEQFF. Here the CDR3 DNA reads TGTGCCAGCAGCTTAGTTATGAACTACAATGAGCAGTTCTTC.

CDR3 sequence: CASSPPGGQPQHF. CDR3 DNA sequence: TGTGCCAGCAGTCCCCCCGGCGGCCAGCCCCAGCATTTT. The chain employs TRBV2 and TRBJ1-5; D ambiguous. V was cut by 5 bases and J by 7 bases, with 12 bases left in between. The CDR3 contains 13 residues. Germline values: CDR1 SNHLY, CDR2 FYNNEI.

The CDR3 DNA is TGTGCCAGCAGCTTATGGGTCCAGCGGGAGTCGGACACCGGGGAGCTGTTTTTT. Translating it yields CASSLWVQRESDTGELFF. The chain is built from TRBV7-4 and TRBJ2-2, with TRBD2 matching 8 bases. The CDR3 sequence is 18 residues long. The V segment lost 2 bases and the J segment 3 bases; nucleotides outside the gene matches: 11. From germline, CDR1 is SGHVT and CDR2 SQSDAQ.

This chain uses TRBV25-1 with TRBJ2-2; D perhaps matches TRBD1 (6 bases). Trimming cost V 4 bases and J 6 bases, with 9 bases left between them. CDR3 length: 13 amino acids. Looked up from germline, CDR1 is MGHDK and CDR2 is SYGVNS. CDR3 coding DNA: TGTGCCAGCAGTGTGACAGGTCCCGGGGAGCTGTTTTTT. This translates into CASSVTGPGELFF.

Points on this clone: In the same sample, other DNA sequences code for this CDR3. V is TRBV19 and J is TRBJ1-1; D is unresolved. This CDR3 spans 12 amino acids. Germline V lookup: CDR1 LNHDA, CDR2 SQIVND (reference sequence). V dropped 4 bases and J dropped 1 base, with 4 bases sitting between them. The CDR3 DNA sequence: TGTGCCAGTAGTACGGGGAACACTGAAGCTTTCTTT. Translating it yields CASSTGNTEAFF.